This T cell receptor beta chain is from a study of OX40 agonist ivuxolimab in advanced cancers. Overall study: Patients in the trial were receiving intravenous ivuxolimab every 2 weeks, at doses of 0.01 to 10 mg/kg.

A remark on this clone: The target antigen is unknown.

Notes on the study in general: At 0.1-3.0 mg/kg, partial responders had clonal expansion among the lowest observed. Circulating CD4+ and CD8+ T cells showed clonal expansion by week 6 at 0.1 to 3.0 mg/kg.

This CDR3 comprises 19 residues. The trim removed 4 bases at V and 0 bases at J, leaving 10 bases unmatched. CDR1 SGHRS and CDR2 YFSETQ come from the germline V gene. TCRdb's copy holds only in-frame clones and misses some; the assay was immunoSEQ multiplex PCR. Of around 33,000 clones in the sample, 84% were seen once. The chain recombines TRBV5-1 with TRBJ2-6, with 10 bases fitting TRBD1. The sequencing here drew on CD4+ or CD8+ T cells sorted from blood, taken in a trial of the OX40 agonist ivuxolimab. The TCR originated in an adult with an advanced solid tumor such as melanoma, head and neck, liver or kidney cancer. The CDR3 region has the DNA TGCGCCAGCAGCCCCGGACAGGGGGGACTTGGCTCTGGGGCCAACGTCCTGACTTTC. It is translated as CASSPGQGGLGSGANVLTF.